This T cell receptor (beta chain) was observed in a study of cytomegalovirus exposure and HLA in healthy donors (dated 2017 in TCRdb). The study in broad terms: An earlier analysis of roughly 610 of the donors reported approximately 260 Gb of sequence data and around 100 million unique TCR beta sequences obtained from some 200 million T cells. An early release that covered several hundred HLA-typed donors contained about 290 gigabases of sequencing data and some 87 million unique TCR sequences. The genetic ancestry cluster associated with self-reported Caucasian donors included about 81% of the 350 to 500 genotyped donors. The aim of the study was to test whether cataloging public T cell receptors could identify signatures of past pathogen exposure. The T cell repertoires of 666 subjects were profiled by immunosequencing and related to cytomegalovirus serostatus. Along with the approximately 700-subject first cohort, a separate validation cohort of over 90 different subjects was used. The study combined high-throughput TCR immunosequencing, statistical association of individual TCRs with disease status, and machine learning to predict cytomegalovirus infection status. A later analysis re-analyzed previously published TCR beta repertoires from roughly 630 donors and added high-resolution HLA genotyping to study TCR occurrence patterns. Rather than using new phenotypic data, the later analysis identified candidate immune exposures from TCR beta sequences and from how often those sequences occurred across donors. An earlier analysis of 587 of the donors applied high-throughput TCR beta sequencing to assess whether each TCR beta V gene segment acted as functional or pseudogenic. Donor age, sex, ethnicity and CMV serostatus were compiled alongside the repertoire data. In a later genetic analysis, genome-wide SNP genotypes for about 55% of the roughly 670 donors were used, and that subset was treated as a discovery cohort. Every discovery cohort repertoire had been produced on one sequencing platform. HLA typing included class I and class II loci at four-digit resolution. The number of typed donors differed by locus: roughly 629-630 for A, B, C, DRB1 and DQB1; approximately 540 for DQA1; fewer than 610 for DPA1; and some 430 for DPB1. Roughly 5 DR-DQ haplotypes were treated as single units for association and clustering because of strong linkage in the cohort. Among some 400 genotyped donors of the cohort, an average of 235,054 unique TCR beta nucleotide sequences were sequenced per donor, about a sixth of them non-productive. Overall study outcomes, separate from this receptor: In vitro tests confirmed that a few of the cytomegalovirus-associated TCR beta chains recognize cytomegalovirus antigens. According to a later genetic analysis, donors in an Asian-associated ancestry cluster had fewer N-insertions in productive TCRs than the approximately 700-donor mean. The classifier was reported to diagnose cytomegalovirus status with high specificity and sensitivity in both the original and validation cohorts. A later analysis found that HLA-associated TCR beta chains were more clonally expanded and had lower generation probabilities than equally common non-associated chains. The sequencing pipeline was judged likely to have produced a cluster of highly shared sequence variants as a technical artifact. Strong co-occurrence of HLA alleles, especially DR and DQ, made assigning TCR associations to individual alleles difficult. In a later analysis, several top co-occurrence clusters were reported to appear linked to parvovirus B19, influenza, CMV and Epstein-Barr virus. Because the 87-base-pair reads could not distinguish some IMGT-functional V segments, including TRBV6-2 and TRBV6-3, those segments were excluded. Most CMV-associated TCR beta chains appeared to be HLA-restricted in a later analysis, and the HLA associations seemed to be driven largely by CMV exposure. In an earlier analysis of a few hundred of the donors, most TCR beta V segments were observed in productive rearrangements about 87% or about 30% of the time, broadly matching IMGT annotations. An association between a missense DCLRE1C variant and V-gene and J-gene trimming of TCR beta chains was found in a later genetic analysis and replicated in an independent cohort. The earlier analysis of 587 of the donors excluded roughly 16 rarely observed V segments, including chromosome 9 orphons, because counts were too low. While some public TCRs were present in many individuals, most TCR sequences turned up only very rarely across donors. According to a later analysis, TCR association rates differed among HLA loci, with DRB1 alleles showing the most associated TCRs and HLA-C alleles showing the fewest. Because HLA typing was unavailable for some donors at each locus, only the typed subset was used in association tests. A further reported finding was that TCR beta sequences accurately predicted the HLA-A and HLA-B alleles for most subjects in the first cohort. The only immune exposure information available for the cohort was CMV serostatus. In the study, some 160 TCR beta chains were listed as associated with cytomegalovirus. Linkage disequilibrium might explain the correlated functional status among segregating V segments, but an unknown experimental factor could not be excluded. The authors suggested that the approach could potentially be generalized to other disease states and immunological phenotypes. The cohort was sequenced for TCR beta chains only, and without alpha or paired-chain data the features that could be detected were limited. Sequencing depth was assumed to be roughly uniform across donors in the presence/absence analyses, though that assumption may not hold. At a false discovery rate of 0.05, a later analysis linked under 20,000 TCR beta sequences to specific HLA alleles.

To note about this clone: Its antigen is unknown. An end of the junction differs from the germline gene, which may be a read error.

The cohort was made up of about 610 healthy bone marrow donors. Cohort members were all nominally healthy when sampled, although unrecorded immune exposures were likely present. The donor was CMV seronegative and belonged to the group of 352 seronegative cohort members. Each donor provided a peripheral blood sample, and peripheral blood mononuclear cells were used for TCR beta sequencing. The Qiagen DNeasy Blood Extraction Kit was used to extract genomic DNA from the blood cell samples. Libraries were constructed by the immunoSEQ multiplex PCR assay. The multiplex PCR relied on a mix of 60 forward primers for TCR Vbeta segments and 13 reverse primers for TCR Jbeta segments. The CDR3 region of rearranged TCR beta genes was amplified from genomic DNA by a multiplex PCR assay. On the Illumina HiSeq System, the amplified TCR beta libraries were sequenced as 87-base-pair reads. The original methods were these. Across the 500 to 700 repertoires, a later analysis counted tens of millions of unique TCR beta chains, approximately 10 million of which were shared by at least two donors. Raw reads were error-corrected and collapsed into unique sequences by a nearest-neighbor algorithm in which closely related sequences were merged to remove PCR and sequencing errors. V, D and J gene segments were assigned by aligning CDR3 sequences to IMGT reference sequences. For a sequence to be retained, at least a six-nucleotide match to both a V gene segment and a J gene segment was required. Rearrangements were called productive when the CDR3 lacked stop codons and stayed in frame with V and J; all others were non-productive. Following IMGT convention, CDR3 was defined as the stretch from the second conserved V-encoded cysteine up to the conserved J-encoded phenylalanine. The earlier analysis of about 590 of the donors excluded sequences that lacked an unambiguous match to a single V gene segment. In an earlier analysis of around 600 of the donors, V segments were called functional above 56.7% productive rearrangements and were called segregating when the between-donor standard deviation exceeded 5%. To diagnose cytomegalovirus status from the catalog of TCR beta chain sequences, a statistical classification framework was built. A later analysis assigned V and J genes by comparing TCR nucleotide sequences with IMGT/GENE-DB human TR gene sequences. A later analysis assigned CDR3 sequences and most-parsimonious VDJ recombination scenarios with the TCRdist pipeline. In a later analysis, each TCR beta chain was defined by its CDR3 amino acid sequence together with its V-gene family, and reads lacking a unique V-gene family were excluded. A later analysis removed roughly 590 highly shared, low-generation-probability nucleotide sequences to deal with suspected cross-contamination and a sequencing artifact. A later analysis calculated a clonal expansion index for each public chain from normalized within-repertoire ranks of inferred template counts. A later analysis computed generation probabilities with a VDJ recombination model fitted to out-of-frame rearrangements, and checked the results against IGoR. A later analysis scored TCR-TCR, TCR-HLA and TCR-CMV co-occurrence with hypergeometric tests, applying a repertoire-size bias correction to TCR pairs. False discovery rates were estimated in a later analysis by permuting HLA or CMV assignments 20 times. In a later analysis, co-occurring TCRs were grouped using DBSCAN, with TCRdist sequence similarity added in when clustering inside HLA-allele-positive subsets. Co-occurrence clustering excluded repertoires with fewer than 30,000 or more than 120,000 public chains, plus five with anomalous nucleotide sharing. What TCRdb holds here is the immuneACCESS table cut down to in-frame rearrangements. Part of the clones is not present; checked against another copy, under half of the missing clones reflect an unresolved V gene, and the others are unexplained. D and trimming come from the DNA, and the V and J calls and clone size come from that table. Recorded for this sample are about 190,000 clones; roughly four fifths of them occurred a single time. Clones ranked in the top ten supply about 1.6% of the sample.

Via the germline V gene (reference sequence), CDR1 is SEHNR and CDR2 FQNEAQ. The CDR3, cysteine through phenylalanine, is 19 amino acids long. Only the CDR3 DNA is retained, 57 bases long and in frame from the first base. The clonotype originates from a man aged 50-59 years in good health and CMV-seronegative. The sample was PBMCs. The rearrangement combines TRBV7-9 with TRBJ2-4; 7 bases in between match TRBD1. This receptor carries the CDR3 CSSSLVTFLSGDRKNIQYF. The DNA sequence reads TGTTCCAGCAGCTTAGTCACCTTCTTATCTGGGGACAGAAAAAACATTCAGTACTTC.